This is a list of T cell receptor beta chains from one sample in a study of blood T cell repertoires in COVID-19. Some clones are missing from TCRdb's copy, which holds only in-frame ones; the method was immunoSEQ multiplex PCR. The repertoire holds some 400,000 clones, with around 87% as singletons. Input material: peripheral blood. The receptors shown here come from a woman in her twenties or thirties with COVID-19, enrolled during active disease. Both conserved end residues are part of each CDR3. A D gene is named only where the DNA matches it firmly.

TRBD2,TRBV5-1,TRBJ2-7,CASSLYSSGKNSEQYF
TRBD2,TRBV28,TRBJ2-2,CASSLWAGAGGTGELFF
.,TRBV20-1,TRBJ2-1,CSAAMGVEQFF
.,TRBV6-5,TRBJ1-2,CASSYSPEYGYTF
TRBD2,TRBV15,TRBJ2-7,CATSRGPPRLASDEQYF
.,TRBV9,TRBJ2-7,CASSVGMGVPYEQYF
TRBD1,TRBV7-9,TRBJ1-2,CASSSTGGDYGYTF
.,TRBV6-2/TRBV6-3,TRBJ2-7,CASSYSGFYEQYF
.,TRBV7-2,TRBJ2-3,CASSFLQSTDTQYF
.,TRBV28,TRBJ2-1,CASSFSGFGLNEQFF
TRBD1,TRBV11-2,TRBJ1-4,CASGQGLNEKLFF
TRBD1,TRBV6-5,TRBJ2-2,CASSTDRGQTGELFF
.,TRBV12-3/TRBV12-4,TRBJ1-1,CASSSRFEAFF
TRBD2,TRBV5-4,TRBJ2-7,CASSFGLAGSYEQYF
TRBD1,TRBV4-3,TRBJ2-5,CASSRDRGGETQYF